The rows below give T cell receptor beta chains drawn from one sample of a study of control samples from healthy donors and cancer patients. TCRdb's table, derived via immunoSEQ multiplex PCR, lists solely in-frame clones and lacks some. The table has 230,000 or so clones, about 93% seen once. The specimen sequenced was blood. Receptor source: a man aged 45-65 years in good health. Both conserved end residues are part of each CDR3. The D gene is left open where the match is weak. Clone size is stated in some rows and not others, as once, few, many or a class when expanded.

j_call d_call v_call cdr3_length clone_size cdr3_aa cdr3_nt
TRBJ1-1 NA TRBV25-1 13 once CASSPGHGTEAFF TGTGCCAGCAGTCCGGGACACGGCACTGAAGCTTTCTTT
TRBJ1-4 NA TRBV10-1 13 NA CASSDRPNEKLFF TGCGCCAGCAGTGACAGACCTAATGAAAAACTGTTTTTT
TRBJ2-1 NA TRBV24-1 16 NA CATSDFQSGSGNEQFF TGTGCCACCAGTGATTTTCAGTCAGGATCAGGGAATGAGCAGTTCTTC
TRBJ1-2 NA TRBV19 12 NA CASSIQPGSYTF TGTGCCAGTAGTATCCAACCCGGGAGCTACACCTTC
TRBJ1-1 NA TRBV3-1/TRBV3-2 15 NA CASSYGEDVNTEAFF TGTGCCAGCAGCTATGGGGAGGACGTGAACACTGAAGCTTTCTTT
TRBJ1-2 NA TRBV19 10 NA CASGDLGYTF TGTGCCTCCGGGGATTTGGGCTACACCTTC
TRBJ2-3 TRBD2 TRBV19 17 NA CASSMFVSGADTDTQYF TGTGCCAGTAGTATGTTTGTGAGCGGGGCTGACACAGATACGCAGTATTTT
TRBJ1-1 NA TRBV9 14 NA CASSPHIGNTEAFF TGTGCCAGCAGCCCCCATATTGGGAACACTGAAGCTTTCTTT
TRBJ2-5 NA TRBV5-1 13 NA CASSSQGQETQYF TGCGCCAGCAGCTCACAGGGACAAGAGACCCAGTACTTC
TRBJ2-1 TRBD1 TRBV9 16 NA CASSVVGQGARNEQFF TGTGCCAGCAGCGTAGTCGGGCAGGGGGCAAGGAATGAGCAGTTCTTC
TRBJ1-1 NA TRBV6-5 14 NA CAVQGYNLNTEAFF TGTGCCGTACAGGGCTACAACCTGAACACTGAAGCTTTCTTT
TRBJ1-1 TRBD1 TRBV27 15 once CASSPTGGRGTEAFF TGTGCCAGCAGTCCGACAGGGGGAAGGGGAACTGAAGCTTTCTTT
TRBJ2-6 NA TRBV19 19 NA CASSKVRAGPGSGANVLTF TGTGCCAGTAGTAAAGTGAGGGCGGGGCCGGGCTCTGGGGCCAACGTCCTGACTTTC
TRBJ1-1 NA TRBV5-8 14 NA CASSSGVRRTEAFF TGTGCCAGCAGCTCGGGTGTTAGGAGGACTGAAGCTTTCTTT
TRBJ1-1 NA TRBV11-1 13 NA CASSLAGDTEAFF TGTGCCAGCAGCTTAGCCGGTGACACTGAAGCTTTCTTT
TRBJ1-2 NA TRBV7-8 14 NA CASSFRPANYGYTF TGTGCCAGCAGCTTCCGACCTGCGAACTATGGCTACACCTTC
TRBJ1-4 NA TRBV6-5 14 few CASSFVSTNEKLFF TGTGCCAGCAGTTTTGTGTCAACTAATGAAAAACTGTTTTTT
TRBJ2-7 TRBD1 TRBV5-4 13 NA CASSSTGAYEQYF TGTGCCAGCAGCTCGACAGGGGCCTACGAGCAGTACTTC
TRBJ1-4 NA TRBV6-5 15 NA CASTRTALGDEKLFF TGTGCCAGCACCCGGACTGCCCTAGGAGATGAAAAACTGTTTTTT
TRBJ2-5 TRBD1 TRBV28 16 NA CASRGFEQGAWETQYF TGTGCCAGCAGGGGGTTTGAGCAGGGGGCGTGGGAGACCCAGTACTTC
TRBJ2-7 NA TRBV28 18 NA CASRLTNSLNYFYYEQYF TGTGCCAGCAGGCTCACAAATTCACTAAATTATTTCTACTACGAGCAGTACTTC
TRBJ2-7 TRBD1 TRBV27 15 NA CASSLWGQSGYEQYF TGTGCCAGCAGTTTATGGGGACAGAGCGGCTACGAGCAGTACTTC
TRBJ1-1 NA TRBV3-1/TRBV3-2 14 once CASSHKGVNTEAFF TGTGCCAGCAGCCACAAGGGGGTGAACACTGAAGCTTTCTTT
TRBJ1-1 TRBD1 TRBV18 15 NA CASSPQGQGYTEAFF TGTGCCAGCTCACCCCAAGGACAGGGATACACTGAAGCTTTCTTT
TRBJ1-1 NA TRBV30 15 NA CAWSQVRGLGAEAFF TGTGCCTGGAGTCAAGTCCGGGGGTTGGGGGCTGAAGCTTTCTTT
TRBJ2-1 NA TRBV2 13 NA CASSVEGSSEQFF TGTGCCAGCAGTGTTGAGGGTTCGAGTGAGCAGTTCTTC
TRBJ2-1 NA TRBV18 18 NA CASSPKAPGPISYNEQFF TGTGCCAGCTCCCCTAAGGCGCCGGGACCGATATCCTACAATGAGCAGTTCTTC
TRBJ1-1 NA TRBV14 20 NA CASSQNAGLGDFAMNTEAFF TGTGCCAGCAGCCAAAATGCGGGGTTGGGTGACTTTGCCATGAACACTGAAGCTTTCTTT
TRBJ2-4 NA TRBV10-3 14 NA CAISELGGGNIQYF TGTGCCATCAGTGAGCTCGGGGGAGGAAACATTCAGTACTTC
TRBJ2-7 NA TRBV7-9 15 NA CASSFAPGGLYEQYF TGTGCCAGCAGCTTCGCCCCTGGGGGCCTCTACGAGCAGTACTTC
TRBJ2-7 NA TRBV28 13 once CASTMYWGGEQYF TGTGCCAGCACTATGTACTGGGGAGGCGAGCAGTACTTC
TRBJ1-1 TRBD1 TRBV6-4 13 NA CASSDQGDTEAFF TGTGCCAGCAGTGACCAGGGGGACACTGAAGCTTTCTTT
TRBJ2-7 NA TRBV27 15 NA CASSSPLRGGKEQYF TGTGCCAGCAGTTCCCCATTAAGGGGAGGTAAGGAGCAGTACTTC
TRBJ1-4 NA TRBV7-9 15 NA CASSDPIGVNEKLFF TGTGCCAGCAGCGACCCGATTGGGGTTAATGAAAAACTGTTTTTT
TRBJ1-1 TRBD1 TRBV15 14 NA CATSMGRGSAEAFF TGTGCCACCAGCATGGGCAGGGGGTCGGCTGAAGCTTTCTTT
TRBJ1-1 NA TRBV3-1/TRBV3-2 16 NA CASSQVLGGLGTEAFF TGTGCCAGCAGCCAAGTCCTGGGGGGGCTGGGAACTGAAGCTTTCTTT
TRBJ1-5 NA TRBV28 16 NA CASAGVGPNSNQPQHF TGTGCCAGCGCCGGTGTCGGGCCTAATAGCAATCAGCCCCAGCATTTT
TRBJ2-3 NA TRBV7-9 15 NA CASSKGQPSTDTQYF TGTGCCAGCAGCAAAGGACAGCCTAGCACAGATACGCAGTATTTT
TRBJ2-7 NA TRBV28 14 once CASSRRWGTAEQYF TGTGCCAGCAGCCGACGGTGGGGGACGGCCGAGCAGTACTTC
TRBJ1-5 NA TRBV2 14 NA CASTIAAATTPQHF TGTGCCAGCACAATAGCGGCAGCCACTACACCCCAGCATTTT
TRBJ2-2 TRBD1 TRBV4-1 16 NA CASSRTGTGGTGELFF TGCGCCAGCAGCCGCACCGGGACAGGGGGGACCGGGGAGCTGTTTTTT
TRBJ1-2 NA TRBV29-1 11 NA CSVRKAYGYTF TGCAGCGTAAGGAAGGCGTATGGCTACACCTTC
TRBJ2-1 TRBD2 TRBV2 15 NA CASRPEVAGGYEQFF TGTGCCAGCAGACCCGAGGTAGCGGGGGGGTATGAGCAGTTCTTC
TRBJ2-1 NA TRBV4-3 15 NA CASSQAGADYNEQFF TGCGCCAGCAGCCAGGCGGGGGCCGACTACAATGAGCAGTTCTTC
TRBJ2-1 TRBD2 TRBV19 13 NA CASRTGGYNEQFF TGTGCCAGTAGGACGGGGGGATACAATGAGCAGTTCTTC
TRBJ1-5 NA TRBV15 18 NA CATSREIGGGVGNQPQHF TGTGCCACCAGCAGAGAAATTGGTGGGGGTGTAGGTAATCAGCCCCAGCATTTT
TRBJ1-4 TRBD1 TRBV5-1 15 NA CASSRVQGENEKLFF TGCGCCAGCAGCCGAGTACAGGGGGAGAATGAAAAACTGTTTTTT
TRBJ1-4 TRBD1 TRBV6-6 15 NA CASSPGTGGHEKLFF TGTGCCAGCAGTCCGGGGACAGGTGGGCATGAAAAACTGTTTTTT
TRBJ2-7 NA TRBV28 11 NA CASSPRNEQYF TGTGCCAGCAGTCCCCGAAACGAGCAGTACTTC
TRBJ1-5 NA TRBV6-5 13 NA CASGPYSNQPQHF TGTGCCAGCGGTCCCTATAGCAATCAGCCCCAGCATTTT
TRBJ1-1 NA TRBV7-9 15 NA CASSLRATGNTEAFF TGTGCCAGCAGCTTGCGGGCTACGGGGAACACTGAAGCTTTCTTT
TRBJ2-5 NA TRBV5-1 16 NA CASSYGVKTPGETQYF TGCGCCAGCAGCTATGGGGTCAAGACCCCTGGGGAGACCCAGTACTTC
TRBJ2-1 TRBD2 TRBV5-1 16 NA CASSLEPSGVTNEQFF TGCGCCAGCAGCTTGGAGCCTAGCGGGGTGACCAATGAGCAGTTCTTC
TRBJ1-6 NA TRBV7-9 12 NA CASSFGNSPLHF TGTGCCAGCAGCTTCGGGAATTCACCCCTCCACTTT
TRBJ1-1 TRBD1 TRBV28 13 NA CASRPTGDTEAFF TGTGCCAGCAGGCCTACAGGGGACACTGAAGCTTTCTTT
TRBJ1-2 NA TRBV4-1 15 NA CASSQEEGGPYGYTF TGCGCCAGCAGCCAAGAGGAGGGGGGACCCTATGGCTACACCTTC
TRBJ1-1 NA TRBV6-6 12 NA CASSYGFRVAFF TGTGCCAGCAGTTACGGGTTCCGTGTGGCTTTCTTT
TRBJ2-1 TRBD2 TRBV30 14 NA CAWSTGGFNYEQFF TGTGCCTGGAGTACGGGGGGATTTAACTATGAGCAGTTCTTC
TRBJ1-2 TRBD1 TRBV7-9 14 once CASSSGQGNYGYTF TGTGCCAGCAGCTCGGGACAGGGAAACTATGGCTACACCTTC